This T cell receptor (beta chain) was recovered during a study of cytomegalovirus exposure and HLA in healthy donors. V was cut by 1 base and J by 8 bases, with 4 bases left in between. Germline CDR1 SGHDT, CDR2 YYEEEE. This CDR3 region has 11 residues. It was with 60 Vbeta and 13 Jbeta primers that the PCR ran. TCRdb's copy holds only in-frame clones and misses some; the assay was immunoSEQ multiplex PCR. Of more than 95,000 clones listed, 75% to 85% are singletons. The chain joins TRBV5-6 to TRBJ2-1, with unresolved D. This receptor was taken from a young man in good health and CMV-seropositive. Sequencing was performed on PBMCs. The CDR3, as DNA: TGTGCCAGCAGCTTGATCTATGAGCAGTTCTTC. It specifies CASSLIYEQFF. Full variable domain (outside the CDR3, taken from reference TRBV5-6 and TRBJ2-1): DAGVTQSPTHLIKTRGQQVTLRCSPKSGHDTVSWYQQALGQGPQFIFQYYEEEERQRGNFPDRFSGHQFPNYSSELNVNALLLGDSALYLCASSLIYEQFFGPGTRLTVL.